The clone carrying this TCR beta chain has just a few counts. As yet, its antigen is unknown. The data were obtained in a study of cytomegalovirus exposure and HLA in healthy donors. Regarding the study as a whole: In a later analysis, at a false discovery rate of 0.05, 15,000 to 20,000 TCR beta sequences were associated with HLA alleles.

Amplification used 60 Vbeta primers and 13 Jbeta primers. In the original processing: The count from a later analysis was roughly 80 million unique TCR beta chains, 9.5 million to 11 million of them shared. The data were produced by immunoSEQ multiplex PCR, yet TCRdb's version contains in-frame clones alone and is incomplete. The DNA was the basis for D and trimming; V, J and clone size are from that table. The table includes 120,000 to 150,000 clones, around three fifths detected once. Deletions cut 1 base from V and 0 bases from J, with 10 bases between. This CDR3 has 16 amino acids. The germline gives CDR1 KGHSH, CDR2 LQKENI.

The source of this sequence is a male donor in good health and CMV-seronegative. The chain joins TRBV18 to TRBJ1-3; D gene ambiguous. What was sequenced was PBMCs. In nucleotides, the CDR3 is TGTGCCAGCTCACCACTCGGGTCTTTCTCTGGAAACACCATATATTTT. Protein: CASSPLGSFSGNTIYF.